This T cell receptor (beta chain) was profiled in a study of shared clonotypes between healthy human individuals. Produced via immunoSEQ multiplex PCR; TCRdb's table is partial and in-frame only. The sample lists hundreds of thousands of clones; just over 90% were seen once. CD45RO-negative, CCR7-positively selected cells formed the naive CD8 fraction, excluding terminally differentiated effector memory CD45RA+ cells. Germline loops: CDR1 SQVTM, CDR2 ANQGSEA. Trimming took off 7 bases at V and 12 bases at J, with 19 bases between the two ends. The CDR3 contains 12 residues. The clonotype originates from a man under 40 in good health. Specimen: naive CD8+ T cells sorted from blood. The V and J genes are TRBV29-1 and TRBJ2-1; maybe TRBD1 (5 bases). The DNA of the CDR3 is TGCAGCGCCGAGGTACAGGTTCTAGGGCAGTTCTTC. Its translation: CSAEVQVLGQFF.